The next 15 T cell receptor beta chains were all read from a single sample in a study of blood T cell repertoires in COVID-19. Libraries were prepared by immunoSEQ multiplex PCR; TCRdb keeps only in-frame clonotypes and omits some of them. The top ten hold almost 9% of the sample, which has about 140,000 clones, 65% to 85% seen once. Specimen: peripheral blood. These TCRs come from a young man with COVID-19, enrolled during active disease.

The CDR3 DNA reads as TGTGCCAGCAGCTTCCTGACTGAAACTGAAGCTTTCTTT. It yields the protein CASSFLTETEAFF. The V and J genes are TRBV7-2 and TRBJ1-1; D is unresolved. CDR1 SGHTA and CDR2 FQGNSA come from the germline V gene. V was trimmed by 3 bases and J by 5 bases, leaving 10 bases between them. The CDR3 loop spans 13 amino acids.

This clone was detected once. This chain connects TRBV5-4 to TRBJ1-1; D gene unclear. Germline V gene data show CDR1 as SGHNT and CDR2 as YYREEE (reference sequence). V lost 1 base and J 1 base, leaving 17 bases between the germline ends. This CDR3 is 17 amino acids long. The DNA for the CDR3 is TGTGCCAGCAGCTTGTCACTGTTGAACTCAGGGAACACTGAAGCTTTCTTT. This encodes CASSLSLLNSGNTEAFF.

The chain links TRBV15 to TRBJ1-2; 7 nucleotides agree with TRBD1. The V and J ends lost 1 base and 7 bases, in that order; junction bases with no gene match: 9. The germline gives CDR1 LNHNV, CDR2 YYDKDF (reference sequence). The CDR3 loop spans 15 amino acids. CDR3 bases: TGTGCCACCAGCAGAGGCGACAGGGAGATTGGTGGCTACACCTTC. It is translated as CATSRGDREIGGYTF.

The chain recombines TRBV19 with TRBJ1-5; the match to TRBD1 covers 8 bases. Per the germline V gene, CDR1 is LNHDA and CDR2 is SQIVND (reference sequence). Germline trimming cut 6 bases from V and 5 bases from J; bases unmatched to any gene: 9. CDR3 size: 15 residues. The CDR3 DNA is TGTGCCAGTAGGGACAGGGTTCGTATGCATCAGCCCCAGCATTTT. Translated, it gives CASRDRVRMHQPQHF.

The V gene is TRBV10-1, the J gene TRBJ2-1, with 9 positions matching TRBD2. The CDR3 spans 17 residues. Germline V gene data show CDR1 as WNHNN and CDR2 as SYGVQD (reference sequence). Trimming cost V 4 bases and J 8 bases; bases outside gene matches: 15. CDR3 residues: CASSGTRGSGSIDEQFF. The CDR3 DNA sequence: TGCGCCAGCAGTGGGACCCGAGGTAGCGGGAGTATCGATGAGCAGTTCTTC.

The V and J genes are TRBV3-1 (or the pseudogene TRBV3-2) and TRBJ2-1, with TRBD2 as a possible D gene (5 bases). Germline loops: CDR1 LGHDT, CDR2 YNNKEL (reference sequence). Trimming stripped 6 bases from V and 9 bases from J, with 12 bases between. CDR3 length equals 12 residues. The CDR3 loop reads CASSLVEGEQFF. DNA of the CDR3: TGTGCCAGCAGTTTAGTAGAGGGTGAGCAGTTCTTC.

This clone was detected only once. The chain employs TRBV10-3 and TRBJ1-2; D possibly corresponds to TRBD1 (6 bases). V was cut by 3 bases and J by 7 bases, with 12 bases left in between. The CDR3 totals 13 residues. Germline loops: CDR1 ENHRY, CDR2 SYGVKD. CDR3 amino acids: CAISEPDSSGYTF. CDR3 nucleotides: TGTGCCATCAGTGAACCGGACAGTAGTGGCTACACCTTC.

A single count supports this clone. Written as DNA, the CDR3 is TGTGCCAGCAGGGGAGGGCGGGGGTTCAGCACTGAAGCTTTCTTT. Its protein is CASRGGRGFSTEAFF. This chain uses TRBV28 with TRBJ1-1, with D maybe TRBD1 (5 bases). CDR3 length: 15 residues. V was cut by 6 bases and J by 4 bases, with 18 bases left in between. Germline V gives CDR1 MDHEN, CDR2 SYDVKM.

The CDR3 is CASSLEPGQHYGYTF. The CDR3 DNA reads as TGTGCCAGCAGCTTAGAACCGGGACAGCACTATGGCTACACCTTC. The V and J genes are TRBV11-2 and TRBJ1-2; 7 bases align to TRBD1. Germline V lookup: CDR1 SGHAT, CDR2 FQNNGV. Trimming removed 0 bases from V and 3 bases from J; junction bases left unmatched: 4. The CDR3 contains 15 residues.

The CDR3: CASSATLQRDRGFNEQFF. CDR3 DNA sequence: TGTGCCAGCAGCGCAACCCTGCAGAGGGACAGGGGATTCAATGAGCAGTTCTTC. The V gene is TRBV9, the J gene TRBJ2-1; 10 positions match TRBD1. There are 18 residues in the CDR3. V dropped 3 bases and J dropped 6; count of bases not matched to a gene: 15. Germline assignment: CDR1 SGDLS and CDR2 YYNGEE. Full variable domain (outside the CDR3, taken from reference TRBV9 and TRBJ2-1): DSGVTQTPKHLITATGQRVTLRCSPRSGDLSVYWYQQSLDQGLQFLIQYYNGEERAKGNILERFSAQQFPDLHSELNLSSLELGDSALYFCASSATLQRDRGFNEQFFGPGTRLTVL.

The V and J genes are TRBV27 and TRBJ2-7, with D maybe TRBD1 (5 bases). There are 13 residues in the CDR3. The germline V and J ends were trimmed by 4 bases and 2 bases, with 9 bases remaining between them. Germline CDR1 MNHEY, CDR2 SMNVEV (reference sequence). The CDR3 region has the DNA TGTGCCAGCAGTTCGGACAAAGCCTACGAGCAGTACTTC. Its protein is CASSSDKAYEQYF.

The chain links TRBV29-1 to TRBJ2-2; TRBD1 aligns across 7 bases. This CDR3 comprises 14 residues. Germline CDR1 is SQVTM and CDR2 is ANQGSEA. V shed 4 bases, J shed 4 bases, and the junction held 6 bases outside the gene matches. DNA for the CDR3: TGCAGCGTTGGGGACCCAGGGGGCACCGGGGAGCTGTTTTTT. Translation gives CSVGDPGGTGELFF.

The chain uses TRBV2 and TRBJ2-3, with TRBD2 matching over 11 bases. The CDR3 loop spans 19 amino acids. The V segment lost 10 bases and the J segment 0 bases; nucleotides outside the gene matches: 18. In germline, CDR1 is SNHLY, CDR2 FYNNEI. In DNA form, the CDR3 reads TGTGCCACAACCCGGGGAACTAGCGGGAGTTGGCCTAGCACAGATACGCAGTATTTT. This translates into CATTRGTSGSWPSTDTQYF. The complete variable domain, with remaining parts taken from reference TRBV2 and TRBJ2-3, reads EPEVTQTPSHQVTQMGQEVILRCVPISNHLYFYWYRQILGQKVEFLVSFYNNEISEKSEIFDDQFSVERPDGSNFTLKIRSTKLEDSAMYFCATTRGTSGSWPSTDTQYFGPGTRLTVL.

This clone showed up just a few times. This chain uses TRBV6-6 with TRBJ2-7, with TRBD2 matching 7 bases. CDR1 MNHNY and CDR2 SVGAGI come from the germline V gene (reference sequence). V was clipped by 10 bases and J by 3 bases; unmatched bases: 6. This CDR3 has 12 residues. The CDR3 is CATDGGSYEQYF. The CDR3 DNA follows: TGTGCCACCGACGGGGGGAGCTACGAGCAGTACTTC.

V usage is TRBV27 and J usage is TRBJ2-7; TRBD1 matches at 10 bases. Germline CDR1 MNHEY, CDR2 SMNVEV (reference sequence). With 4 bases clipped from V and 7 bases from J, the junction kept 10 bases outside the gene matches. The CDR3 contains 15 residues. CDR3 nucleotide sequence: TGTGCCAGCAGTTCTCCCGCGACAGGGGGCCGGGAGCAGTACTTC. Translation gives CASSSPATGGREQYF.